The TCR beta chain described here comes from a study of blood T cell repertoires in COVID-19. Looking at the study overall: Material from acute and convalescent COVID-19 was sourced from the United States, Italy and Spain. The cDNA or gDNA used as material had been derived from T cells, B-cell-depleted T cells, or PBMCs.

Unmatched junction bases numbered 10, after V lost 5 bases and J lost 4 bases. Per germline, CDR1 SGHRS and CDR2 YFSETQ. This CDR3 region has 15 residues. In the original workflow: Amplification of reference gene primers was used by the study to estimate nucleated cell counts. Here immunoSEQ multiplex PCR was the method, and the copy in TCRdb shows in-frame clones only, minus some. V, J and clone size reflect that table, while D and trimming were determined from the DNA. The sample includes about 94,000 clones, about 80% of them seen just once. Sample: peripheral blood. The rearrangement uses TRBV5-1 and TRBJ1-1, with TRBD1 matching 8 bases. The receptor was derived from a man aged 55 to 70 with acute or convalescent COVID-19. CDR3 region: CASRVQGASGTEAFF. The CDR3 DNA reads as TGCGCCAGCAGGGTCCAGGGGGCATCGGGCACTGAAGCTTTCTTT. Based on the CDR3 plus reference TRBV5-1 and TRBJ1-1, the full variable domain is KAGVTQTPRYLIKTRGQQVTLSCSPISGHRSVSWYQQTPGQGLQFLFEYFSETQRNKGNFPGRFSGRQFSNSRSEMNVSTLELGDSALYLCASRVQGASGTEAFFGQGTRLTVV.